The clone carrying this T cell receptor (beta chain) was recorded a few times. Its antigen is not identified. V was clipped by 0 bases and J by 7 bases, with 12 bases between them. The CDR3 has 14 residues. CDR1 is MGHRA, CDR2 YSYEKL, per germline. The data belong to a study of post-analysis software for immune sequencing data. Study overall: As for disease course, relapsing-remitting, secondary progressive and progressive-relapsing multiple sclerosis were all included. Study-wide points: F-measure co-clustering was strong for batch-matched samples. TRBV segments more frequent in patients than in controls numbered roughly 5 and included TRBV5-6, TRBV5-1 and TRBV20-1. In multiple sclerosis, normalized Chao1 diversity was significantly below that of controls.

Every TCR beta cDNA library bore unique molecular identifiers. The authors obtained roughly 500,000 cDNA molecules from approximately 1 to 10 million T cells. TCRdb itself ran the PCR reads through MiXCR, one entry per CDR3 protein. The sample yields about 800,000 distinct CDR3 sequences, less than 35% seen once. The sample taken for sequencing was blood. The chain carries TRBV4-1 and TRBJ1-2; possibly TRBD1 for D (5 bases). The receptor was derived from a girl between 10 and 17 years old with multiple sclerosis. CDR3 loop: CASSQDGQGSGYTF. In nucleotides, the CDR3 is TGCGCCAGCAGCCAAGATGGGCAGGGAAGTGGCTACACCTTC.